The sample holds one count of the clone carrying this TCR beta chain. The antigen remains undetermined. TCRdb's table, derived via immunoSEQ multiplex PCR, lists solely in-frame clones and lacks some. The sample holds about 28,000 clones, around 92% seen once. The data originate from a study of a mutant IDH1 vaccine in newly diagnosed glioma. Study-level information: Patients under treatment included approximately 62% males and 37.5% females and had a mean age of approximately 44 years. Most patients had radiochemotherapy with temozolomide before enrollment; others had one alone.

The CDR3 has 12 residues. CDR1 and CDR2 (germline): LGHNA, YSLEER. Deletions cut 3 bases from V and 2 bases from J, with 4 bases between. Time point meaning: week 5, during vaccination. Doses comprised 300 ug of mutant IDH1 20-mer peptide each, plus topical imiquimod. Whole-study results and caveats: In 80% to 95% of patients, immune responses induced by the vaccine occurred. Pseudoprogression looked unconnected to shifts in top peripheral T cell clonotypes.

This chain links TRBV4-3 with TRBJ1-1; D gene ambiguous. The specimen comprised PBMCs, sampled from a glioma patient whose treatment included an IDH1 peptide vaccine. The source of this sequence is a young man with glioma. CDR3 bases: TGCGCCAGCAGCCATGCAAACACTGAAGCTTTCTTT. This translates into CASSHANTEAFF.